The present T cell receptor (beta chain) was sequenced within a study of cytotoxic CD8 clonotypes in ibrutinib-treated CLL (dated by TCRdb to the early 2020s). Concerning the study at large: The cohort had ten to twelve relapsed/refractory and roughly 14 treatment-naive patients; 17 to 18 were IGHV unmutated. Responses were partial in roughly 24 patients and complete in 2; after median approximately 69 months follow-up, approximately 15 stayed in remission and about twelve progressed. Response samples were taken after a median of 12 months on treatment, ranging from about 6 to 36 months. An average of approximately 260,000 productive templates and 94,082 productive rearrangements was obtained per sample. Longitudinal samples were obtainable from about 30% of the roughly 90 participants in the trial. Cryopreserved peripheral blood mononuclear cells were obtained prior to treatment, at the time of response, and at either disease progression or sustained remission. All remission and progressive disease samples were collected while patients were still receiving ibrutinib. General findings and caveats noted by the study authors: Clonality increased at ibrutinib response, stayed stable in sustained remission, and fell back toward baseline at progression. Sustained-remission and progressing patients did not have matched sampling times, and lymph node repertoires were not examined. Public clonotypes were found to be uncommon and were observed to contract or remain stable during treatment; the increase in clonality was shown to reflect expansion of private clonotypes at ibrutinib response. Baseline clonality exceeded that of age-matched healthy donors and correlated strongly with circulating CD8+ T-cell counts.

Worth noting for this clone: Its antigen is unknown. No base-level quality is on record; no much larger clone is a single base apart.

What this sample's time point label stands for: approximately 2 years on ibrutinib. For TCR beta library preparation, roughly 2.1 micrograms of genomic DNA were isolated from cryopreserved PBMCs. Longitudinal blood samples from CLL patients on ibrutinib monotherapy underwent high-throughput TCR beta sequencing. The patients took part in an open-label, single-center phase 2 trial of ibrutinib monotherapy. The CDR1 and CDR2 encoded by the germline V gene are SGDLS and YYNGEE. The CDR3 goes from the cysteine to the phenylalanine over 11 residues. The retained sequence is limited to the CDR3, 33 bases, with the frame set at the first base. V loses 3 bases of germline sequence and J loses 10 bases, and the interval between the two ends is 10 bases. On a MiSeq, deep resolution sequencing aimed for a depth between 1 in 1 million and 1 in 200,000 T cells, with each clonotype covered 10x on average. The immunoSEQ hsTCRB Kit was used to generate the TCR beta libraries. As for how the authors treated the data: ImmunoSEQ Data Assistant and ImmunoSEQ Analyzer were used for data analysis, and V, D and J genes were assigned according to IMGT definitions. Clonality, which ranges from 0 to 1, was calculated as one minus the normalized Shannon entropy of productive rearrangement frequencies. Public clonotype analysis was restricted to overrepresented clonotypes comprising at least 0.05% of each patient's repertoire. Some twelve repertoires from age-matched healthy donors, obtained from immuneACCESS, served as clonality controls. In its TCRdb copy, this immuneACCESS table keeps in-frame sequences only and misses some clones. Where compared with another copy, unresolved V genes explain less than half of these, and the others have no known cause. Clonal size and the V and J genes are those of that table, whereas D and trimming came from the DNA. The sample includes under 300,000 clones, with less than 75% observed a single time. The ten most abundant clones make up 15% of the sample.

The chain was built from TRBV9 and TRBJ1-1; the D gene cannot be named for sure. The sequences come from PBMCs, collected after 24 months of ibrutinib treatment. The sequence was obtained from a human donor with chronic lymphocytic leukemia. The CDR3 has the sequence CASSDRLGAFF. The bases are TGTGCCAGCAGCGATCGACTTGGAGCTTTCTTT.